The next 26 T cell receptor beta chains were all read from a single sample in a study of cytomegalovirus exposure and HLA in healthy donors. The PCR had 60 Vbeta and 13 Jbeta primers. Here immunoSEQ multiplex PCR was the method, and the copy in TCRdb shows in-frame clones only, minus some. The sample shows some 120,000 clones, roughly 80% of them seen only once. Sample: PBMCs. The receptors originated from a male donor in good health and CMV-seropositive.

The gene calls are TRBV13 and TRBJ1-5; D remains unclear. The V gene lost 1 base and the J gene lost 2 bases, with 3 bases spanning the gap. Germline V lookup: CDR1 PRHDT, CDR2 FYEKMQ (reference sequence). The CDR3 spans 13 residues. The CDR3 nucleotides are TGTGCCAGCAGCTTAGCGGGCAATCAGCCCCAGCATTTT. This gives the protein CASSLAGNQPQHF.

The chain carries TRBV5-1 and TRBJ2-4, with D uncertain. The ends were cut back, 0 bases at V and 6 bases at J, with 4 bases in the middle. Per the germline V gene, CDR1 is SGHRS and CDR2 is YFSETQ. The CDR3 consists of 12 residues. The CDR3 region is CASSLGANIQYF. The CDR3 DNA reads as TGCGCCAGCAGCTTGGGCGCAAACATTCAGTACTTC.

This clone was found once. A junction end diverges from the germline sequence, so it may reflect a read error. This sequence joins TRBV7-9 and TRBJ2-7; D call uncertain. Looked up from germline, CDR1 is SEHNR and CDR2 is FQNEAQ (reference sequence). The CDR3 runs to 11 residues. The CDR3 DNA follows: TGTTCCAGCAGCACTACCGACGAGCAGTACTTC. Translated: CSSSTTDEQYF. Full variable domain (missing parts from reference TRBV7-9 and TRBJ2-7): DTGVSQNPRHKITKRGQNVTFRCDPISEHNRLYWYRQTLGQGPEFLTYFQNEAQLEKSRLLSDRFSAERPKGSFSTLEIQRTEQGDSAMYLCSSSTTDEQYFGPGTRLTVT.

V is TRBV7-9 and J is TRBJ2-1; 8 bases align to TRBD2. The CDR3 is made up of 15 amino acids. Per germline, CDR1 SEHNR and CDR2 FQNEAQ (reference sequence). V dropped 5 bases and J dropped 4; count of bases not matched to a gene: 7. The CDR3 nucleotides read TGTGCCAGCAGCCCTGAGCGGGGGTTATACAATGAGCAGTTCTTC. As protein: CASSPERGLYNEQFF.

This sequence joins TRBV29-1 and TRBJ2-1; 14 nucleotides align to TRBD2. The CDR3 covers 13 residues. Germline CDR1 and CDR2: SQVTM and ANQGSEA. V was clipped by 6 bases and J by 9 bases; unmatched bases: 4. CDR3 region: CSVGLAGEGEQFF. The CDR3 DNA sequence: TGCAGCGTGGGACTAGCGGGAGAGGGTGAGCAGTTCTTC.

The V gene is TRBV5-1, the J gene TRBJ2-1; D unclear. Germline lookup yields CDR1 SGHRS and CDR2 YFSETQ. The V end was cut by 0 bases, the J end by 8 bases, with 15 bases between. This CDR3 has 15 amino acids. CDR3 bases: TGCGCCAGCAGCTTGGTAGGCGGCGTGAGAGATGAGCAGTTCTTC. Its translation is CASSLVGGVRDEQFF.

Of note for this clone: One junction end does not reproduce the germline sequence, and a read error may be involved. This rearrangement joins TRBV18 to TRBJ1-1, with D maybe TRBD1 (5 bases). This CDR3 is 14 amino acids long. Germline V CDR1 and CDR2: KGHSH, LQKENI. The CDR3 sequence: CASSPRGRREQGSF. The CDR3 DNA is TGTGCCAGCTCACCACGGGGTAGACGTGAGCAGGGAAGCTTT.

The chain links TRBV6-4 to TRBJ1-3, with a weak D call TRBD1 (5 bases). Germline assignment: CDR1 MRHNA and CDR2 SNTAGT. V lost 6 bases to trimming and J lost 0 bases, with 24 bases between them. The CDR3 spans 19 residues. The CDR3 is CASRIKFSSDTISGNTIYF. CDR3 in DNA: TGTGCCAGCAGGATAAAATTTTCTTCGGACACTATCTCTGGAAACACCATATATTTT.

Here the CDR3 DNA reads TGTGCCAGCAGGGGACAGTTGAACACTGAAGCTTTCTTT. It is translated as CASRGQLNTEAFF. V and J are TRBV27 and TRBJ1-1; TRBD1 matches at 7 bases. The CDR3 is made up of 13 amino acids. The germline gives CDR1 MNHEY, CDR2 SMNVEV (reference sequence). V was clipped by 6 bases and J by 0 bases; unmatched bases: 1.

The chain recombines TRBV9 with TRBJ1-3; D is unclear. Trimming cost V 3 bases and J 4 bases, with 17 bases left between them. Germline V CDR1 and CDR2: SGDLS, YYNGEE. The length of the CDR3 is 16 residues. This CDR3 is CASSDSVLGKGNTIYF. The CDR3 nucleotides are TGTGCCAGCAGCGATTCGGTCCTGGGCAAGGGAAACACCATATATTTT.

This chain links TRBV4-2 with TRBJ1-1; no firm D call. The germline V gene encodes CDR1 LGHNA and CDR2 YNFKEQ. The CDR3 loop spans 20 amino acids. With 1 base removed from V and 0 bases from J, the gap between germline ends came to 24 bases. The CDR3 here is CASSQVVVWSVSNLNTEAFF. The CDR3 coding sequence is TGTGCCAGCAGCCAAGTCGTAGTTTGGTCGGTTTCCAACTTGAACACTGAAGCTTTCTTT.

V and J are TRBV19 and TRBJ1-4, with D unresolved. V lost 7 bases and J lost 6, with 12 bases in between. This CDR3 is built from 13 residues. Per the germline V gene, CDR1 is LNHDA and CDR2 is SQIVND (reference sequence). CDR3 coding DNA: TGTGCCAGTATGGGATTCGGGGATGAAAAACTGTTTTTT. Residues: CASMGFGDEKLFF.

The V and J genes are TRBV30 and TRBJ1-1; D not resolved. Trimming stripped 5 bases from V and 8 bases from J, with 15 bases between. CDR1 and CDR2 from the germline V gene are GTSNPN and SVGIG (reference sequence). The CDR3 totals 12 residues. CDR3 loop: CAWLHTGVEAFF. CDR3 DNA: TGTGCCTGGTTACATACCGGGGTAGAAGCTTTCTTT.

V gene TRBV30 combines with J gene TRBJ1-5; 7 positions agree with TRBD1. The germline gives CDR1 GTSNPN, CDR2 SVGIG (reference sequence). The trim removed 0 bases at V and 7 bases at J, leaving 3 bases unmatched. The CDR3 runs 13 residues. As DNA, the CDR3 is TGTGCCTGGAGTGTCGACAGGGAGCAGCCCCAGCATTTT. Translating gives CAWSVDREQPQHF.

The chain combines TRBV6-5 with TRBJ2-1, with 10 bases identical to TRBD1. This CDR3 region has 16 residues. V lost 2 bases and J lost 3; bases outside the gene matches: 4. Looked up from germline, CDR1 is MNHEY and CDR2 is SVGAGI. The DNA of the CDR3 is TGTGCCAGCAGTTACACCGGGACAGGGGACTACAATGAGCAGTTCTTC. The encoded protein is CASSYTGTGDYNEQFF.

The CDR3 protein is CASSLSASGLIYNEQFF. CDR3 nucleotide sequence: TGTGCCAGCAGTTTATCGGCTAGCGGTCTTATATACAATGAGCAGTTCTTC. The chain has TRBV27 and TRBJ2-1; 7 bases map to TRBD2. The CDR3 totals 17 residues. The ends lost 0 bases at V and 4 bases at J; junction bases unmatched: 9. CDR1 and CDR2 (germline): MNHEY, SMNVEV (reference sequence).

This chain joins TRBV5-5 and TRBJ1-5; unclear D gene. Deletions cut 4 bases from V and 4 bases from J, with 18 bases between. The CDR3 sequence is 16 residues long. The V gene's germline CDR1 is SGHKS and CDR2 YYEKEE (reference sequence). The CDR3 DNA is TGTGCCAGCAGCCTAGATGGGAGGGTTAGGAATCAGCCCCAGCATTTT. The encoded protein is CASSLDGRVRNQPQHF.

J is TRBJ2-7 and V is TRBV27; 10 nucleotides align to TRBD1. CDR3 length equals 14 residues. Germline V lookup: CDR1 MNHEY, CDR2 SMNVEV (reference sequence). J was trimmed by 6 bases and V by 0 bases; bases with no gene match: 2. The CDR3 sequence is CASSLSGTGAEQYF. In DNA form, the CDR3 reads TGTGCCAGCAGTTTATCGGGGACAGGGGCCGAGCAGTACTTC.

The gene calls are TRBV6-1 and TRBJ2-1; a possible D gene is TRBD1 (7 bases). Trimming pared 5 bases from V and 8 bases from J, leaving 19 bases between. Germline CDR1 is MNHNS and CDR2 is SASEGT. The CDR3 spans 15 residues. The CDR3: CASSPLRGVVDEQFF. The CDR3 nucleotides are TGTGCCAGCAGTCCTCTCAGGGGGGTTGTGGATGAGCAGTTCTTC.

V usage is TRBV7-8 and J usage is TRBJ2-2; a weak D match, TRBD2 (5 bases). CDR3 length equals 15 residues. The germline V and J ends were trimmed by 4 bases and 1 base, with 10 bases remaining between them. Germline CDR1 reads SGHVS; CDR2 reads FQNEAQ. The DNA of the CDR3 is TGTGCCAGCAGCTCCCTAGCAGGGAACACCGGGGAGCTGTTTTTT. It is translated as CASSSLAGNTGELFF.

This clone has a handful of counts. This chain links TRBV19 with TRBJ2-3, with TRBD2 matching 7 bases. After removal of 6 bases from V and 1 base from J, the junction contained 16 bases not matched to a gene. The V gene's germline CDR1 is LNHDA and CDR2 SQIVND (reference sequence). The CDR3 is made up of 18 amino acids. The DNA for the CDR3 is TGTGCCAGTAGCCAAGGAGGGTCCGTGACTAGCCGCACAGATACGCAGTATTTT. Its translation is CASSQGGSVTSRTDTQYF.

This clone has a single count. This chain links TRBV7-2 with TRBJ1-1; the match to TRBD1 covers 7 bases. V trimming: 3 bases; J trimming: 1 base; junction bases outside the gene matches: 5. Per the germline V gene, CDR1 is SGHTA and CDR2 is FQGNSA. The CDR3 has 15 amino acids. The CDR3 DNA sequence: TGTGCCAGCAGCTTCTCGACAGGGCGGAACACTGAAGCTTTCTTT. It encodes CASSFSTGRNTEAFF.

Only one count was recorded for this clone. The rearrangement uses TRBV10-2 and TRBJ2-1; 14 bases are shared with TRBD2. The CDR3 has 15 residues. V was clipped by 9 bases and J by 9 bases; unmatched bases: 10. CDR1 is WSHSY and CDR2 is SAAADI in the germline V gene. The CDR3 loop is CASLGFGTSGSEQFF. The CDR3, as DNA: TGCGCCAGTTTAGGTTTCGGGACTAGCGGGAGTGAGCAGTTCTTC.

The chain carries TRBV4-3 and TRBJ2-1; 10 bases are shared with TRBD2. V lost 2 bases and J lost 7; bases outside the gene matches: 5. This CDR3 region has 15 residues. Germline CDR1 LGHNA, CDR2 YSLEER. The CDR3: CASSQLAGAGNEQFF. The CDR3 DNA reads TGCGCCAGCAGCCAACTAGCGGGAGCGGGGAATGAGCAGTTCTTC.

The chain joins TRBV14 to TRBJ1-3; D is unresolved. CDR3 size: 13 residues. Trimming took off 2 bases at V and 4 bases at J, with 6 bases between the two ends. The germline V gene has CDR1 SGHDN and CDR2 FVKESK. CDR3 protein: CASSQLSGNTIYF. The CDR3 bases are TGTGCCAGCAGCCAACTGTCCGGAAACACCATATATTTT.

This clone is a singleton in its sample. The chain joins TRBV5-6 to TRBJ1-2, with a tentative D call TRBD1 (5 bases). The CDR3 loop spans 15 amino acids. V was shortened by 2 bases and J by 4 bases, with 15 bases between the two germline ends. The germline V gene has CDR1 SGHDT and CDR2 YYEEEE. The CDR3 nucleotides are TGTGCCAGCAGCTTCGGGGCAGGGAGGGGCTATGGCTACACCTTC. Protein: CASSFGAGRGYGYTF.